This T cell receptor beta chain was recovered during a study of beta chain features in type 1 diabetes. Overall study findings and caveats: Among patients with Type 1 diabetes, TCRB CDR3s were moderately but significantly shorter in every one of the four CD4+ subsets.

By way of CD45RO/CCR7/CD25/CD127/CD95/CD27, the CD4+ regulatory, stem cell-like memory, central memory and naive cells were sorted. V gave up 1 base and J gave up 7 bases, with 13 bases separating them. Germline CDR1 and CDR2: SGHDN and FVKESK. The CDR3 has 14 amino acids. This clone was observed a few times. Its antigen is not known. Reverse transcription of all isolated RNA meant that expressed TCRB transcripts were sequenced. The table came from immunoSEQ multiplex PCR; TCRdb's copy has only in-frame clones and leaves some out. The sample holds around 650,000 clones, around 12% seen once. This TCR was sampled from a man aged 25 to 45 with type 1 diabetes. This chain connects TRBV14 to TRBJ2-5; unclear D gene. Sequencing input: naive CD4+ T cells from blood. Written as DNA, the CDR3 is TGTGCCAGCAGCCAAGGGGCCCCGGTTGGGACCCAGTACTTC. Protein sequence: CASSQGAPVGTQYF.